This TCR beta chain was identified during a study of Ad26.COV2.S vaccination and SARS-CoV-2 variants. This CDR3 region has 14 residues. V lost 6 bases to trimming and J lost 1 base, with 9 bases between them. CDR1 and CDR2 (germline): SGHNT, YENEEA. The protocol was immunoSEQ multiplex PCR, while the TCRdb copy is restricted to in-frame clones and leaves out a portion. This sample yields fewer than 800,000 clones, of which about 90% are seen a single time; approximately 1.5% belongs to the top ten. Treatment in this sample: some 20 received Ad26.COV2.S at low or high dose, single or two shots; 5 received placebo; per-sample allocation not given. At day 63 after the first vaccine or placebo injection, samples were drawn.

This sequence joins TRBV11-3 and TRBJ2-2, with D uncertain. This TCR was sampled from a person aged 18 to 65 who received the Ad26.COV2.S COVID-19 vaccine or a placebo. Sample: peripheral blood, taken in a trial of Ad26.COV2.S vaccine versus placebo. The DNA of the CDR3 is TGTGCCAGCAGGTTGAACTTGAACACCGGGGAGCTGTTTTTT. Residues: CASRLNLNTGELFF.